The clone carrying this T cell receptor (beta chain) has more than one count but fewer than ten. As yet, its antigen is unknown. This entry is derived from a study of cytomegalovirus exposure and HLA in healthy donors. In the study overall: As released early, the data held some 85 million unique TCRs from HLA-typed donors.

V shed 5 bases, J shed 8 bases, and the junction held 12 bases outside the gene matches. Germline values: CDR1 SEHNR, CDR2 FQNEAQ (reference sequence). The CDR3 covers 15 residues. Study-level results: The study put 150 to 200 TCR beta chains on its list as cytomegalovirus-associated.

Researchers ran the PCR with 60 Vbeta and 13 Jbeta primers. The protocol was immunoSEQ multiplex PCR, while the TCRdb copy is restricted to in-frame clones and leaves out a portion. The sample carries under 100,000 clones, around 10% recorded once. The sequence derives from a man aged 55 to 70 in good health and CMV-seropositive. The chain combines TRBV7-9 with TRBJ2-4; TRBD1 agrees at 7 bases. The specimen was PBMCs. The CDR3 is CASSLRQGGVDIQYF. CDR3 nucleotides: TGTGCCAGCAGCCTCAGACAGGGTGGAGTAGACATTCAGTACTTC.